Sequencing of this TCR beta chain was carried out in a study of neurological immune-mediated disorders. Study conclusions and caveats: Multiple sclerosis, the disease with the least TCR clonal expansion, fell below healthy controls, whereas HTLV-1-associated myelopathy showed the most. No CDR3 amino acid sequences recurred among expanded clones across subjects, suggesting private repertoires in all groups.

The sorted libraries drew on over 900,000 T cells that were CD4+ or CD8+. The authors made cDNA by 5'RACE with 10-nucleotide random UMIs. One entry per CDR3 protein, called by TCRdb with MiXCR from the 5' RACE reads. The sample has about 20,000 distinct CDR3 sequences, 6% to 8.5% seen once. This clonotype was recorded at least ten times. Its target is unknown. Germline V gene sequence: CDR1 SNHLY, CDR2 FYNNEI. Trimming left V 7 bases short and J 5 bases short, with 17 bases between. CDR3 length: 14 residues. This TCR was sampled from a woman under 40 with HTLV-1-associated myelopathy (HAM/TSP). The rearrangement uses TRBV2 and TRBJ1-2, with D possibly matching TRBD1 (5 bases). The sample was CD8+ T cells from blood. The DNA of the CDR3 is TGTGCCAGCACCATGGATGTGGGGGGGTATGGCTACACCTTC. It encodes CASTMDVGGYGYTF.